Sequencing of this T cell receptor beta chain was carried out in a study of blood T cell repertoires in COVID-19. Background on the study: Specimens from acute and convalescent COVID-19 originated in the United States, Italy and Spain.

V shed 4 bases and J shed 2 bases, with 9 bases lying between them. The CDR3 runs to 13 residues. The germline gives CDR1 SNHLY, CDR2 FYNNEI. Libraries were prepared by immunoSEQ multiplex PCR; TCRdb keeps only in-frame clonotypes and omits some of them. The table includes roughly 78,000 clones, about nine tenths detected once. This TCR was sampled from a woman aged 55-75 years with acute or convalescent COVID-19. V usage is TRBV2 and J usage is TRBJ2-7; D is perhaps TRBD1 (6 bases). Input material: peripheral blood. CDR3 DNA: TGTGCCAGCAGTGGCAGGGGAGCCTACGAGCAGTACTTC. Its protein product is CASSGRGAYEQYF.